The sequence of this TCR beta chain was determined in a study of shared clonotypes between healthy human individuals. The ends were cut back, 3 bases at V and 5 bases at J, with 8 bases in the middle. This CDR3 has 12 residues. In germline, CDR1 is SQVTM, CDR2 ANQGSEA. Libraries were prepared by immunoSEQ multiplex PCR; TCRdb keeps only in-frame clonotypes and omits some of them. Among over 100,000 clones, approximately 70% were seen once, and the ten largest hold roughly a quarter. This clone was counted many times. This receptor was obtained from a woman under 40 in good health. Sequencing was performed on memory CD8+ T cells sorted from blood. Stated subset: CD45RO+ cells pooled with CCR7-negative TemRA cells. This rearrangement joins TRBV29-1 to TRBJ2-1; D is unresolved. The CDR3 DNA reads as TGCAGCGTTGATCAAACCCACAATGAGCAGTTCTTC. Translating gives CSVDQTHNEQFF.